Described below is a single T cell receptor (beta chain) sequence and its context. The antigen remains undetermined. Germline lookup yields CDR1 MNHNS and CDR2 SASEGT. The CDR3 is 13 residues long. The entry originates in a study of T cells expressing NK-cell markers. Study outcomes and limitations: CD8+ T cells in over five donors included dominant NKG2C+ clonotypes at roughly 1.0-7.5%. The study found these clonotypes also leading the CD3+CD56-NKG2C+ fraction in several donors.

TCRdb re-called the 5' RACE reads and gives one entry per CDR3 protein, without DNA. The sample totals fewer than 400,000 distinct CDR3 sequences. The specimen was blood T cells: a sorted CD56 or NKG2C T cell subset, CD4+ or CD8+ T cells, or bulk PBMC T cells (not recorded which). The gene calls are TRBV6-1 and TRBJ1-5. The TCR was taken from a woman aged 45-65 years in good health. The CDR3 protein is CASSVRTTLPQHF.